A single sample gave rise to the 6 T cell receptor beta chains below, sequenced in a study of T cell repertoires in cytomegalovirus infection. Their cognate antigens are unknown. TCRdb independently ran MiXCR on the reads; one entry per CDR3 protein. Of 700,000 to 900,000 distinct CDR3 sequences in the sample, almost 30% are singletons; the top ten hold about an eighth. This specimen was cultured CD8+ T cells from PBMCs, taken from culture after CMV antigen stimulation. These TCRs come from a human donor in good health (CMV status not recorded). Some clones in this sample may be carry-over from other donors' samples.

The CDR3 is CAILGRSSSTDTQYF. The DNA of the CDR3 is TGTGCCATCCTTGGACGTTCTTCTAGCACAGATACGCAGTATTTT. V gene TRBV28 combines with J gene TRBJ2-3; D remains ambiguous. CDR1 is MDHEN, CDR2 SYDVKM, per germline. The CDR3 consists of 15 residues. Trimming pared 10 bases from V and 0 bases from J, leaving 17 bases between.

CDR3: CATWTGRGYTF. DNA of the CDR3: TGTGCCACGTGGACAGGGAGAGGCTACACCTTC. The chain joins TRBV19 to TRBJ1-2; 8 bases are shared with TRBD1. The CDR3 sequence is 11 residues long. Germline CDR1 is LNHDA and CDR2 is SQIVND (reference sequence). Losses at the gene ends were 10 bases for V and 8 bases for J; bases not matched to a gene: 6.

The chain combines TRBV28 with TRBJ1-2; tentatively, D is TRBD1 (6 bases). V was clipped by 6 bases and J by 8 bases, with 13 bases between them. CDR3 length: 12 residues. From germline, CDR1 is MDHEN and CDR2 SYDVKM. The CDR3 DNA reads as TGTGCCAGCAGCTCCGACAGGTTGGGCTACACCTTC. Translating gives CASSSDRLGYTF.

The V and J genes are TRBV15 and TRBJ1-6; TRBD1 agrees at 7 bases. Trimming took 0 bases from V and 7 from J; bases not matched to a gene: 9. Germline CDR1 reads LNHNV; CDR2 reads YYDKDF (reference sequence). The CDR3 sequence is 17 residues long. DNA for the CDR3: TGTGCCACCAGCAGAGATCGGGCAGGGGGTTCCAATTCACCCCTCCACTTT. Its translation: CATSRDRAGGSNSPLHF.

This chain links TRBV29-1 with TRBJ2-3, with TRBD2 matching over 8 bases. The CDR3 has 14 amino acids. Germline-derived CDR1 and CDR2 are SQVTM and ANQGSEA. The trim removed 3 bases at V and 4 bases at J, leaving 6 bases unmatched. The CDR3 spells CSVDGLAFADTQYF. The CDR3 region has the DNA TGCAGCGTTGACGGACTAGCCTTCGCAGATACGCAGTATTTT.

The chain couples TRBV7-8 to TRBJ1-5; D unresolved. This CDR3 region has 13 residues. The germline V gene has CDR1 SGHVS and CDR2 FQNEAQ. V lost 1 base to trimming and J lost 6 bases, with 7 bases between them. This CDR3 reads CASSLVIGQPQHF. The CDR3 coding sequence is TGTGCCAGCAGCTTAGTGATAGGTCAGCCCCAGCATTTT.